This TCR beta chain was observed in a study of OX40 agonist ivuxolimab in advanced cancers. Sequencing was performed with immunoSEQ multiplex PCR; in TCRdb, only in-frame clones are kept and a portion is missing. The sample lists 65,000 to 90,000 clones, roughly 88% seen once, with 5% to 7% in the top ten. This CDR3 has 14 amino acids. Germline V gives CDR1 MNHEY, CDR2 SVGAGI. Between the trimmed V and J ends, which lost 2 bases and 2 bases, there was a span of 7 bases. The clonotype comes from an adult with an advanced solid tumor such as melanoma, head and neck, liver or kidney cancer. This chain connects TRBV6-5 to TRBJ2-1; D remains ambiguous. Sample: CD4+ or CD8+ T cells sorted from blood, taken in a trial of the OX40 agonist ivuxolimab. CDR3 DNA: TGTGCCAGCAGTTACACACTGACCTACAATGAGCAGTTCTTC. Its protein is CASSYTLTYNEQFF.